One and the same sample provided the 15 T cell receptor beta chains below, sequenced in a study of blood T cell repertoires in COVID-19. The table came from immunoSEQ multiplex PCR; TCRdb's copy has only in-frame clones and leaves some out. The data contain approximately 140,000 clones, 80% of them singletons. The specimen sequenced was peripheral blood. The receptors come from a man aged 55-75 years with active or convalescent COVID-19.

J is TRBJ2-2 and V is TRBV27, with a weak D call TRBD1 (6 bases). In germline, CDR1 is MNHEY, CDR2 SMNVEV (reference sequence). The CDR3 totals 14 residues. The V gene lost 6 bases and the J gene lost 6 bases, with 14 bases spanning the gap. For the CDR3, the DNA is TGTGCCAGCAGATTAACAGGGATGCCCGGGGAGCTGTTTTTT. Translation gives CASRLTGMPGELFF.

J is TRBJ1-5 and V is TRBV9; TRBD1 aligns across 8 bases. The J segment lost 0 bases and the V segment lost 3 bases, leaving 2 bases of the junction unmatched. This CDR3 comprises 15 residues. Germline V lookup: CDR1 SGDLS, CDR2 YYNGEE. The CDR3 bases are TGTGCCAGCAGCGCCGGACAGGGTAGCAATCAGCCCCAGCATTTT. It translates to CASSAGQGSNQPQHF.

V and J are TRBV7-9 and TRBJ1-1; D may be TRBD1 (5 bases). V lost 3 bases, J lost 6 bases, and 17 bases lay in between. The germline CDR1 and CDR2 sequences are SEHNR and FQNEAQ (reference sequence). This CDR3 is built from 15 residues. This CDR3 is CASSLVPQVVAEAFF. The CDR3 DNA reads TGTGCCAGCAGCTTGGTTCCACAGGTGGTGGCTGAAGCTTTCTTT.

The chain employs TRBV11-3 and TRBJ2-2; D possibly corresponds to TRBD2 (5 bases). The V end was cut by 4 bases, the J end by 4 bases, with 25 bases between. Germline CDR1 is SGHNT and CDR2 is YENEEA. The CDR3 extends over 19 amino acids. The CDR3 is CASSSFPPDGSASTGELFF. In DNA, the CDR3 is TGTGCCAGCAGCTCCTTCCCCCCGGATGGGAGCGCTTCCACCGGGGAGCTGTTTTTT.

J is TRBJ2-5 and V is TRBV7-3; 8 nucleotides align to TRBD2. The CDR3 is 14 amino acids. Germline V lookup: CDR1 SGHTA, CDR2 FQGTGA. Trimming removed 5 bases from V and 5 bases from J; junction bases left unmatched: 7. The CDR3 DNA reads as TGTGCCAGCAGCCCCAGCGGGAGTGTCGAGACCCAGTACTTC. Protein product: CASSPSGSVETQYF.

The V call is TRBV6-6, the J call TRBJ1-1; a possible D gene is TRBD1 (6 bases). This CDR3 spans 14 amino acids. CDR1 is MNHNY and CDR2 is SVGAGI in the germline V gene (reference sequence). Between the trimmed V and J ends, which lost 6 bases and 0 bases, there was a span of 11 bases. This CDR3 reads CASRYTGLNTEAFF. The DNA for the CDR3 is TGTGCCAGCAGGTATACAGGGCTGAACACTGAAGCTTTCTTT.

This clone was found a few times. This rearrangement joins TRBV4-3 to TRBJ1-2; D not resolved. Trimming left V 0 bases short and J 7 bases short, with 9 bases between. CDR3 length equals 13 residues. CDR1 and CDR2 (germline): LGHNA, YSLEER. This chain's CDR3 is CASSQESGVGYTF. The CDR3 bases are TGCGCCAGCAGCCAAGAAAGCGGGGTTGGCTACACCTTC.

V gene TRBV11-2 combines with J gene TRBJ2-1, with TRBD2 matching over 8 bases. The trim removed 5 bases at V and 7 bases at J, leaving 7 bases unmatched. This CDR3 has 14 amino acids. Looked up from germline, CDR1 is SGHAT and CDR2 is FQNNGV. CDR3 loop: CASSRPGLVNEQFF. CDR3 sequence (DNA): TGTGCCAGCAGCCGACCGGGACTAGTAAATGAGCAGTTCTTC. Using reference TRBV11-2 and TRBJ2-1 for the parts outside the CDR3, the full variable domain is EAGVAQSPRYKIIEKRQSVAFWCNPISGHATLYWYQQILGQGPKLLIQFQNNGVVDDSQLPKDRFSAERLKGVDSTLKIQPAKLEDSAVYLCASSRPGLVNEQFFGPGTRLTVL.

J is TRBJ2-7 and V is TRBV7-9; D remains ambiguous. Deletions cut 5 bases from V and 6 bases from J, with 23 bases between. Per germline, CDR1 SEHNR and CDR2 FQNEAQ (reference sequence). This CDR3 is built from 16 residues. The CDR3 here is CASSRTSPVSNPEQYF. The CDR3 nucleotides are TGTGCCAGCAGCCGAACTTCACCTGTGAGTAACCCCGAGCAGTACTTC. The whole variable domain, filled in from reference TRBV7-9 and TRBJ2-7, reads DTGVSQNPRHKITKRGQNVTFRCDPISEHNRLYWYRQTLGQGPEFLTYFQNEAQLEKSRLLSDRFSAERPKGSFSTLEIQRTEQGDSAMYLCASSRTSPVSNPEQYFGPGTRLTVT.

This rearrangement joins TRBV6-9 to TRBJ2-1; D gene unclear. This CDR3 comprises 12 residues. Germline values: CDR1 MNHGY, CDR2 SVAAGI. Between the trimmed V and J ends, which lost 3 bases and 9 bases, there was a span of 9 bases. CDR3 residues: CASSYRSREQFF. CDR3 nucleotide sequence: TGTGCCAGCAGTTACCGGTCCCGTGAGCAGTTCTTC.

On this clone: This may arise from a read error, as a much more abundant clone is one base away. The V call is TRBV6-5, the J call TRBJ2-1, with 7 bases fitting TRBD2. This CDR3 comprises 14 residues. CDR1 and CDR2 (germline): MNHEY, SVGAGI. CDR3 sequence reads: CASNYPGGGNEQFF. The CDR3 nucleotides are TGTGCCAGCAATTACCCGGGAGGCGGGAATGAGCAGTTCTTC.

The count of this clone is one. The chain uses TRBV10-1 and TRBJ2-2; 8 bases align to TRBD2. Trimming took 6 bases from V and 5 from J; bases not matched to a gene: 11. The germline CDR1 and CDR2 sequences are WNHNN and SYGVQD (reference sequence). This CDR3 has 16 amino acids. This CDR3 is CASRTGQRECTGELFF. The CDR3 bases are TGCGCCAGCAGGACGGGCCAGCGGGAGTGTACCGGGGAGCTGTTTTTT.

The CDR3 coding sequence is TGTGCCAGCAGCGACGGGGACAGGGGGAATGAGCAGTTCTTC. As protein: CASSDGDRGNEQFF. The chain carries TRBV9 and TRBJ2-1; TRBD1 aligns across 11 bases. The V and J ends lost 3 bases and 7 bases, in that order; junction bases with no gene match: 3. This CDR3 region has 14 residues. Germline V gives CDR1 SGDLS, CDR2 YYNGEE.

This clone was picked up a small number of times. The V and J genes are TRBV4-3 and TRBJ2-3; a possible D gene is TRBD1 (5 bases). The CDR3 runs to 15 residues. Trimming left V 4 bases short and J 5 bases short, with 16 bases between. Germline CDR1 is LGHNA and CDR2 is YSLEER. The CDR3 DNA reads as TGCGCCAGCAGCCGAAGGGGCTCTACCCAAGATACGCAGTATTTT. Translating gives CASSRRGSTQDTQYF.

This chain uses TRBV7-9 with TRBJ2-7; weak D call: TRBD1 (5 bases). V lost 4 bases and J 4 bases, leaving 11 bases between the germline ends. The germline CDR1 and CDR2 sequences are SEHNR and FQNEAQ (reference sequence). CDR3 length: 13 amino acids. The CDR3 nucleotides read TGTGCCAGCAGCTCTGACAGCCTGTACGAGCAGTACTTC. Protein: CASSSDSLYEQYF.